The next 21 T cell receptor beta chains were all read from a single sample in a study of cytomegalovirus exposure and HLA in healthy donors. PCR was performed using 60 Vbeta and 13 Jbeta primers. The table came from immunoSEQ multiplex PCR; TCRdb's copy has only in-frame clones and leaves some out. Counted here are 210,000 or so clones, more than 60% occurring once; the ten biggest clones make up around 15%. Sequencing used PBMCs. All receptors derive from a man aged 35 to 55 in good health and CMV-seronegative.

The chain recombines TRBV27 with TRBJ2-7; 9 positions match TRBD1. The J segment lost 2 bases and the V segment lost 8 bases, leaving 10 bases of the junction unmatched. This CDR3 region has 15 residues. Germline CDR1 is MNHEY and CDR2 is SMNVEV (reference sequence). The CDR3 DNA sequence: TGTGCCAGCGCCGCCGGGACAGGGAAAACCTACGAGCAGTACTTC. It encodes CASAAGTGKTYEQYF.

This chain joins TRBV7-2 and TRBJ2-6, with D perhaps matching TRBD2 (6 bases). Looked up from germline, CDR1 is SGHTA and CDR2 is FQGNSA. V was cut by 2 bases and J by 2 bases, with 16 bases left in between. The CDR3 has 18 amino acids. The CDR3 reads CASSLLSLWEAGANVLTF. CDR3 DNA sequence: TGTGCCAGCAGCTTACTATCCCTTTGGGAGGCTGGGGCCAACGTCCTGACTTTC.

The chain is built from TRBV10-1 and TRBJ1-1; D possibly corresponds to TRBD1 (5 bases). This CDR3 has 14 residues. Trimming left V 0 bases short and J 5 bases short, with 10 bases between. The germline V gene has CDR1 WNHNN and CDR2 SYGVQD (reference sequence). The chain's CDR3 is CASSESDNQTEAFF. The DNA of the CDR3 is TGCGCCAGCAGTGAGTCGGACAATCAGACTGAAGCTTTCTTT.

The J gene is TRBJ2-3, the V gene TRBV4-3, with 8 bases identical to TRBD2. With V trimmed by 1 base and J by 3 bases, 6 bases remained unmatched. The CDR3 runs to 16 residues. Germline values: CDR1 LGHNA, CDR2 YSLEER. The CDR3 sequence: CASSQGAGGLTDTQYF. CDR3 nucleotide sequence: TGCGCCAGCAGCCAAGGGGCGGGGGGTCTAACAGATACGCAGTATTTT.

The chain uses TRBV6-5 and TRBJ2-7, with D perhaps TRBD1 (5 bases). The CDR3 has 14 residues. Trimming took off 6 bases at V and 1 base at J, with 13 bases between the two ends. Germline-derived CDR1 and CDR2 are MNHEY and SVGAGI. CDR3 in amino acids: CASSSIRDSYEQYF. The DNA of the CDR3 is TGTGCCAGCAGCTCGATCAGGGATTCCTACGAGCAGTACTTC.

The chain couples TRBV5-1 to TRBJ2-7, with 9 bases matching TRBD2. Germline assignment: CDR1 SGHRS and CDR2 YFSETQ. V shed 7 bases and J 5 bases; nucleotides not matched to a gene: 7. CDR3 length: 13 residues. CDR3 nucleotide sequence: TGCGCCAGCGCCGGCGGGAGGGTTGACGAGCAGTACTTC. Translated: CASAGGRVDEQYF.

The rearrangement uses TRBV13 and TRBJ2-5, with 8 bases lining up with TRBD1. The DNA matches TRBJ2-7 better at its end, which makes the J call doubtful. Per the germline V gene, CDR1 is PRHDT and CDR2 is FYEKMQ (reference sequence). This CDR3 is built from 16 residues. The CDR3, as DNA: TGTGCCAGCAGCTCCGCACCCCCGGACAGGGCCTACGAGCAGTACTTC. Amino acid sequence: CASSSAPPDRAYEQYF.

The rearrangement joins TRBV4-1 to TRBJ2-5; tentatively, D is TRBD2 (5 bases). The V end was cut by 0 bases, the J end by 4 bases, with 12 bases between. This CDR3 region has 15 residues. CDR1 MGHRA and CDR2 YSYEKL come from the germline V gene. This CDR3 is CASSQDRGEGETQYF. The CDR3 coding sequence is TGCGCCAGCAGCCAAGATCGGGGTGAGGGAGAGACCCAGTACTTC.

The V call is TRBV27, the J call TRBJ2-7, with 8 bases matching TRBD2. Trimming took 5 bases from V and 4 from J; bases not matched to a gene: 10. The CDR3 extends over 15 amino acids. The germline gives CDR1 MNHEY, CDR2 SMNVEV (reference sequence). In nucleotides, the CDR3 is TGTGCCAGCAGTGGGGTGGATAGCGGGACTTACGAGCAGTACTTC. Its protein is CASSGVDSGTYEQYF.

The chain is built from TRBV7-2 and TRBJ2-7; D gene unclear. The CDR3 totals 15 residues. V lost 2 bases and J 2 bases, leaving 13 bases between the germline ends. The germline gives CDR1 SGHTA, CDR2 FQGNSA. The CDR3: CASSLNPGSPYEQYF. The CDR3 coding sequence is TGTGCCAGCAGCTTAAACCCAGGATCTCCCTACGAGCAGTACTTC.

This clone has just a few counts. J is TRBJ1-1 and V is TRBV16, with D tentatively TRBD1 (5 bases). From germline, CDR1 is KGHSY and CDR2 FQNENV. Trimming took off 3 bases at V and 5 bases at J, with 13 bases between the two ends. The CDR3 runs to 14 residues. The CDR3 DNA reads as TGTGCCAGCAGCCAGCCAGGGCTCGCAACTGAAGCTTTCTTT. This translates into CASSQPGLATEAFF. Variable domain in full (rest from reference TRBV16 and TRBJ1-1): GEEVAQTPKHLVRGEGQKAKLYCAPIKGHSYVFWYQQVLKNEFKFLISFQNENVFDETGMPKERFSAKCLPNSPCSLEIQATKLEDSAVYFCASSQPGLATEAFFGQGTRLTVV.

The chain is built from TRBV5-5 and TRBJ1-1; 9 bases agree with TRBD1. The V segment lost 3 bases and the J segment 5 bases; nucleotides outside the gene matches: 8. Germline V gives CDR1 SGHKS, CDR2 YYEKEE (reference sequence). This CDR3 is 15 amino acids long. The CDR3 sequence: CASSSARTGETEAFF. Here the CDR3 DNA reads TGTGCCAGCAGCTCCGCACGGACAGGGGAAACTGAAGCTTTCTTT.

This clone was observed a few times. The chain joins TRBV5-1 to TRBJ1-2; no definite D call. The length of the CDR3 is 14 residues. V lost 0 bases and J 4 bases, leaving 10 bases between the germline ends. Germline CDR1 is SGHRS and CDR2 is YFSETQ. The CDR3 region is CASSLGPEFYGYTF. CDR3 DNA sequence: TGCGCCAGCAGCTTGGGACCGGAGTTCTATGGCTACACCTTC.

This clone appeared a single time. V and J are TRBV10-3 and TRBJ2-7; TRBD1 agrees at 8 bases. There are 14 residues in the CDR3. Germline V CDR1 and CDR2: ENHRY, SYGVKD. V shed 6 bases, J shed 2 bases, and the junction held 6 bases outside the gene matches. The CDR3: CAIRMDRETYEQYF. CDR3 nucleotides: TGTGCCATCAGGATGGACAGGGAGACCTACGAGCAGTACTTC.

In this sample, this clone turned up a few times. The chain is built from TRBV6-6 and TRBJ2-7, with D possibly matching TRBD2 (5 bases). CDR1 is MNHNY, CDR2 SVGAGI, per germline (reference sequence). The V end was cut by 7 bases, the J end by 6 bases, with 10 bases between. The CDR3 spans 11 residues. The CDR3 reads CASTRGGEQYF. DNA for the CDR3: TGTGCCAGCACCCGGGGTGGCGAGCAGTACTTC.

This clone appeared once. CDR3 amino acids: CAWSALSGRSWQYF. CDR3 coding DNA: TGTGCCTGGAGTGCCCTTAGCGGGAGGTCGTGGCAGTACTTC. The chain is built from TRBV30 and TRBJ2-7; 10 bases agree with TRBD2. The CDR3 extends over 14 amino acids. Trimming took 1 base from V and 9 from J; bases not matched to a gene: 9. Germline V lookup: CDR1 GTSNPN, CDR2 SVGIG (reference sequence). The full variable domain, in which reference TRBV30 and TRBJ2-7 provide the parts outside the CDR3, is SQTIHQWPATLVQPVGSPLSLECTVEGTSNPNLYWYRQAAGRGLQLLFYSVGIGQISSEVPQNLSASRPQDRQFILSSKKLLLSDSGFYLCAWSALSGRSWQYFGPGTRLTVT.

This chain's CDR3 is CASNEGTHQPQHF. The CDR3 DNA reads as TGTGCCAGTAACGAAGGGACTCATCAGCCCCAGCATTTT. This chain links TRBV19 with TRBJ1-5; D perhaps matches TRBD1 (5 bases). The germline V gene encodes CDR1 LNHDA and CDR2 SQIVND (reference sequence). The CDR3 sequence is 13 residues long. V lost 7 bases, J lost 5 bases, and 12 bases lay in between.

The CDR3 DNA reads as TGTGCCAGCAGTGTACAGGGGCAGCGGGGGTCCTACGAGCAGTACTTC. This gives the protein CASSVQGQRGSYEQYF. This rearrangement joins TRBV2 to TRBJ2-7; D perhaps matches TRBD2 (8 bases). The CDR3 is 16 amino acids. The ends were cut back, 4 bases at V and 1 base at J, with 17 bases in the middle. CDR1 is SNHLY and CDR2 is FYNNEI in the germline V gene.

The chain joins TRBV7-9 to TRBJ2-1; possibly TRBD1 for D (5 bases). With 1 base removed from V and 0 bases from J, the gap between germline ends came to 7 bases. The CDR3 is made up of 15 amino acids. Germline values: CDR1 SEHNR, CDR2 FQNEAQ (reference sequence). The CDR3 bases are TGTGCCAGCAGCTTAGGCCAGGGCTCCTACAATGAGCAGTTCTTC. The encoded protein is CASSLGQGSYNEQFF.

The rearrangement uses TRBV15 and TRBJ1-5; D is unresolved. V shed 5 bases and J shed 0 bases, with 8 bases lying between them. CDR3 length: 14 residues. The germline V gene encodes CDR1 LNHNV and CDR2 YYDKDF (reference sequence). For the CDR3, the DNA is TGTGCCACCAGCGGGCTGGATAGCAATCAGCCCCAGCATTTT. The encoded protein is CATSGLDSNQPQHF.

This chain links TRBV7-3 with TRBJ1-5, with 9 bases aligning to TRBD1. The CDR3 sequence is 15 residues long. Trimming took 4 bases from V and 4 from J; bases not matched to a gene: 5. Germline lookup yields CDR1 SGHTA and CDR2 FQGTGA. DNA of the CDR3: TGTGCCAGCAGCTGGGGGACAGGGAAAAATCAGCCCCAGCATTTT. Its translation: CASSWGTGKNQPQHF.